This TCR beta chain was found in a study of T cell clonality in common variable immunodeficiency. Overall study results and limits: Compared with healthy controls, CVID subjects showed increased TCRbeta clonality, mostly in about a third. Reportedly, TCR beta sequences from common variable immunodeficiency showed fewer deletions and N-nucleotide insertions.

Patients and controls were mostly of Caucasian heritage. This clone came up many times. The antigen remains undetermined. The CDR3 is cut off 3 residues early in the read; its end comes from the germline J gene. The germline V and J ends were trimmed by 2 bases and 3 bases, with 13 bases remaining between them. The CDR3 length is 15 residues. From germline, CDR1 is DFQATT and CDR2 SNEGSKA (reference sequence). Sequencing input was equivalent genomic DNA from CVID and controls. Only in-frame clones appear in the TCRdb table, and some are missing; sequencing was by immunoSEQ multiplex PCR. The table lists over 45,000 clones, with no singletons.

The sequence was collected from a person between 18 and 70 years old in good health. Sequences were obtained from peripheral blood mononuclear cells. The chain couples TRBV20-1 to TRBJ2-2, with a weak D call TRBD2 (7 bases). The CDR3 DNA, read in part, is TGCAGTGCTAGAAGGGGGGGAGAGGACACCGGGGAG. Protein product: CSARRGGEDTGE. From start to end, the CDR3 is CSARRGGEDTGELFF.